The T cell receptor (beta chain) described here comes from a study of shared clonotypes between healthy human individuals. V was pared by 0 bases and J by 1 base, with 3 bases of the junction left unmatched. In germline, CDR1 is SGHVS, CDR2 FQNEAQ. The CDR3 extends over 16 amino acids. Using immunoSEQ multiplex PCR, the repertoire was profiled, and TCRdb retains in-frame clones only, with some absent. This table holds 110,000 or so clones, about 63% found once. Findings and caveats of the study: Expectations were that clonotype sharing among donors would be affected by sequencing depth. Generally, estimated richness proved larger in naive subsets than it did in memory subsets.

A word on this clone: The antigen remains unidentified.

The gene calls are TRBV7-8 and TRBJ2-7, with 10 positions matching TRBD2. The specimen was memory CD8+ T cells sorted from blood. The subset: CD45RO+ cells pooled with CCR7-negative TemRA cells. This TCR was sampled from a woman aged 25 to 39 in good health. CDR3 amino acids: CASSLAEREGSYEQYF. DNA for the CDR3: TGTGCCAGCAGCTTAGCAGAGCGGGAGGGGTCCTACGAGCAGTACTTC.